This T cell receptor (beta chain) was sequenced for a study of blood T cell repertoires in COVID-19 (dated by TCRdb to 2018 to 2020). Context from the whole study: Samples from collaborators originated in the United States, Italy and Spain and spanned both the acute and convalescent phases of COVID-19. The prospective study material was composed of cDNA or gDNA derived from T cells, B-cell-depleted T cells, or PBMCs. Deeply sampled blood TCRbeta repertoires from subjects exposed to, actively infected with, or recovered from COVID-19 were included in the dataset. Samples were obtained from the ongoing ImmuneRACE study (first 160 participants) and from some 1,300 subjects provided by 6 global collaborators. HLA class I and class II types, where available, came from metadata supplied by the sample provider rather than from assay-based typing. The sample metadata nearly always contained a de-identified subject ID, COVID-19 status, age in years and sex. The repertoires were released in a freely available public database meant as a resource for research on the immune response to SARS-CoV-2.

On the study overall, not on this receptor specifically: The amount of clinical and demographic metadata varied by source and participant and was provided uncurated.

The CDR3 holds 15 amino acids from the cysteine to the phenylalanine. Here the CDR3 DNA is all that survives: 45 bases in frame from base 1. As encoded in the germline V gene, CDR1 is MNHEY while CDR2 is SVGAGI. V is clipped by 7 bases and J by 0 bases, and the sequence between their germline boundaries is 13 bases long. This clone was recorded at least ten times. Its antigen is unknown. Base qualities are not provided; no much larger clone lies one nucleotide away. The immunoSEQ Assay, a bias-controlled multiplex PCR, was used to amplify TCRbeta CDR3 regions from genomic DNA. The published analysis was carried out like this. The number of nucleated cells in each sample was estimated from the amplification of reference gene primers within the assay. Sequence reads were collapsed and filtered to measure the absolute abundance of every unique TCRbeta CDR3 rearrangement. For each sample, productive Simpson clonality was calculated as the square root of Simpson's diversity index over productive rearrangements. TCRdb took over this immuneACCESS table, retaining in-frame rearrangements with V and J assigned. Such tables are incomplete; in checked studies, under half of the missing clones stem from an unresolved V gene, and the remainder is unexplained. The V and J calls and the clone size are those of that table, but D and trimming were determined from the DNA. The sample table records 270,000 or so clones; 80% to 85% of these occur just once. The leading ten clones occupy 3.4% of the sample.

Participants in the prospective study were enrolled through a virtual design, were aged about 18 to 100 years, and lived in roughly 25 United States geographic areas. In the prospective study, cohorts were assigned on the basis of participant-reported clinical history obtained from a screening survey and a study questionnaire. Recovered participants in ImmuneRACE Cohort 3 were defined by two consecutive negative NP/OP PCR tests, clearance by a healthcare professional, or resolution of symptoms. In the prospective study, whole blood, serum and a nasopharyngeal or oropharyngeal swab were collected from each participant by mobile phlebotomists. Prospective study participants could optionally give additional blood draws and questionnaires over a roughly 2-month period. Before DNA extraction, prospective study blood samples were shipped either frozen or at room temperature.

Sequencing was performed on PBMCs or T cells enriched from blood (not recorded which). This clonotype originated in a man aged 50 to 60 who had recovered from COVID-19. In this chain, TRBV6-5 is recombined with TRBJ2-1, and possibly TRBD1, on 6 matching bases. The sequenced DNA is TGTGCCAGCACCCGCAGGGGAAGCTCCTACAATGAGCAGTTCTTC. This gives the protein CASTRRGSSYNEQFF.